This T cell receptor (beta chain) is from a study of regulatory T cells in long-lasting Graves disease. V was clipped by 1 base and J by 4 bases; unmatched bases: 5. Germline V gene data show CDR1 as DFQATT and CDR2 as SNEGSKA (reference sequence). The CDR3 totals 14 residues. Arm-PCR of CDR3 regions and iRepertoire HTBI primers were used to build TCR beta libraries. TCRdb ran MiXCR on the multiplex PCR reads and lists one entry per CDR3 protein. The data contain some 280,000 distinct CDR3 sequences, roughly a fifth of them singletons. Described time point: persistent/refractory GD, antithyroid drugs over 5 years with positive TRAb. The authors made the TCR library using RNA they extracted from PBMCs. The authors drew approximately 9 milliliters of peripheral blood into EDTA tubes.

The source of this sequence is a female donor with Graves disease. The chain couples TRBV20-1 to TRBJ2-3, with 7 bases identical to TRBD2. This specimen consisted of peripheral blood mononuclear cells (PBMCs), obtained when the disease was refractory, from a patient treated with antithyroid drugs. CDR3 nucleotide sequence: TGCAGTGCTAGAGTCGGGGGGAATTCAGATACGCAGTATTTT. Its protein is CSARVGGNSDTQYF.